The sequence of this T cell receptor beta chain was determined in a study of blood T cell repertoires in COVID-19. Study overall: The analysed material was cDNA or gDNA that came from T cells, B-cell-depleted T cells, or PBMCs.

Everyone who took part was roughly 18 to 89 years old, and they came from roughly 25 US areas. CDR3 length equals 17 residues. V was trimmed by 0 bases and J by 4 bases, leaving 19 bases between them. CDR1 MGHRA and CDR2 YSYEKL come from the germline V gene. Authors' processing steps: How many nucleated cells were present was estimated from reference gene primer amplification. Data came from immunoSEQ multiplex PCR; TCRdb stores just in-frame clones and leaves some out. That table is the source of V, J and clone size, and D and trimming were worked out from the DNA. The sample contains about 400,000 clones, around nine tenths of which appear only once.

The V and J genes are TRBV4-1 and TRBJ2-7; D perhaps matches TRBD2 (5 bases). The sequenced sample consisted of PBMCs or T cells enriched from blood (not recorded which). The sequence came from a young woman with acute COVID-19. The CDR3 loop reads CASSQDPGGSFSYEQYF. As DNA, the CDR3 is TGCGCCAGCAGCCAAGATCCCGGCGGGTCCTTCTCTTACGAGCAGTACTTC.